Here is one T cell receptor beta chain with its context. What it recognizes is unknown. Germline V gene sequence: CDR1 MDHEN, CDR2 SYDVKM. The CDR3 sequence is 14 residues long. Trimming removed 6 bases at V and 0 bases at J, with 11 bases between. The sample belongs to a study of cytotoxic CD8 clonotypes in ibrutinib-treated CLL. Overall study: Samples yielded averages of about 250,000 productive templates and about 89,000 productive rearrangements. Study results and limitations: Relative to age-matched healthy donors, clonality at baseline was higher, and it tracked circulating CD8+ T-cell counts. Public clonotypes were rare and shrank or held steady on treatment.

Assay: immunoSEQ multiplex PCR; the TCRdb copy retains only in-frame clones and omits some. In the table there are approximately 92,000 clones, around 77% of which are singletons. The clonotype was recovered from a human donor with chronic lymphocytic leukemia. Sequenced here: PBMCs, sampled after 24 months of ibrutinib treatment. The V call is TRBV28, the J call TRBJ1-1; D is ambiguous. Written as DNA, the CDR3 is TGTGCCAGCAGACCGGGGATAATGAACACTGAAGCTTTCTTT. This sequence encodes CASRPGIMNTEAFF.